This TCR beta chain stems from a study of T cells in Graves' hyperthyroidism and ophthalmopathy. Amplified TCR beta CDR3 regions came from RNA transcripts. HTBI primers drove first-round RT-PCR of the TCR CDR3. Each CDR3 protein gets one entry after TCRdb re-called the multiplex PCR reads with MiXCR. Among 200,000 to 250,000 distinct CDR3 sequences listed, around 16% were seen once. This CDR3 contains 13 residues. Trimming removed 0 bases at V and 3 bases at J, with 9 bases between. Germline V CDR1 and CDR2: DFQATT, SNEGSKA (reference sequence). The clonotype comes from a man in his forties with Graves' hyperthyroidism. The chain uses TRBV20-1 and TRBJ2-7; TRBD1 is a possible D gene (6 bases). Sample: blood. The CDR3 is CSARDGGRYEQYF. CDR3 coding DNA: TGCAGTGCTAGAGATGGGGGCCGCTACGAGCAGTACTTC.